The 14 T cell receptor beta chains reported below all come from one sample, sequenced in a study of blood T cell repertoires in COVID-19. Produced via immunoSEQ multiplex PCR; TCRdb's table is partial and in-frame only. The data hold more than 200,000 clones, with around 89% observed a single time. The sample taken for sequencing was PBMCs or T cells enriched from blood (not recorded which). Receptors originate from a young woman who had recovered from COVID-19.

The chain combines TRBV18 with TRBJ1-4, with 12 bases lining up with TRBD1. CDR1 KGHSH and CDR2 LQKENI come from the germline V gene. After removal of 3 bases from V and 7 bases from J, the junction contained 9 bases not matched to a gene. CDR3 length equals 17 residues. The chain's CDR3 is CASSPRQGQGAGEKLFF. CDR3 nucleotides: TGTGCCAGCTCACCGCGGCAGGGACAGGGGGCTGGTGAAAAACTGTTTTTT. Drawing the rest from reference TRBV18 and TRBJ1-4, the complete variable domain is NAGVMQNPRHLVRRRGQEARLRCSPMKGHSHVYWYRQLPEEGLKFMVYLQKENIIDESGMPKERFSAEFPKEGPSILRIQQVVRGDSAAYFCASSPRQGQGAGEKLFFGSGTQLSVL.

The chain couples TRBV28 to TRBJ2-7; the match to TRBD1 covers 7 bases. The CDR3 is made up of 14 amino acids. The V and J ends lost 5 bases and 2 bases, in that order; junction bases with no gene match: 6. The V gene's germline CDR1 is MDHEN and CDR2 SYDVKM. The DNA for the CDR3 is TGTGCCAGCAGTCCGACAGGGACCCCCTACGAGCAGTACTTC. Translation gives CASSPTGTPYEQYF. The entire variable domain, with the rest obtained from reference TRBV28 and TRBJ2-7, is as follows: DVKVTQSSRYLVKRTGEKVFLECVQDMDHENMFWYRQDPGLGLRLIYFSYDVKMKEKGDIPEGYSVSREKKERFSLILESASTNQTSMYLCASSPTGTPYEQYFGPGTRLTVT.

The rearrangement joins TRBV7-2 to TRBJ1-1, with D possibly TRBD1 on 6 matching bases. The CDR3 is 17 amino acids. Germline V gives CDR1 SGHTA, CDR2 FQGNSA. The germline V and J ends were trimmed by 1 base and 1 base, with 16 bases remaining between them. CDR3 in DNA: TGTGCCAGCAGCTTAGACGGGCCGGGAGGGGGGAACACTGAAGCTTTCTTT. This codes for CASSLDGPGGGNTEAFF. The variable domain in full, with the rest retrieved from reference TRBV7-2 and TRBJ1-1, is GAGVSQSPSNKVTEKGKDVELRCDPISGHTALYWYRQSLGQGLEFLIYFQGNSAPDKSGLPSDRFSAERTGGSVSTLTIQRTQQEDSAVYLCASSLDGPGGGNTEAFFGQGTRLTVV.

The genes are TRBV18 and TRBJ1-2; D perhaps matches TRBD1 (6 bases). The CDR3 covers 13 residues. From germline, CDR1 is KGHSH and CDR2 LQKENI. Trimming pared 6 bases from V and 5 bases from J, leaving 13 bases between. Here the CDR3 reads CASSPHREYGYTF. For the CDR3, the DNA is TGTGCCAGCTCGCCTCACAGGGAGTATGGCTACACCTTC.

This sequence joins TRBV7-9 and TRBJ2-2, with no clear D. CDR1 SEHNR and CDR2 FQNEAQ come from the germline V gene (reference sequence). V was shortened by 4 bases and J by 2 bases, with 5 bases between the two germline ends. This CDR3 contains 13 residues. CDR3 residues: CASSSPNTGELFF. The CDR3 DNA follows: TGTGCCAGCAGCTCCCCTAACACCGGGGAGCTGTTTTTT. The whole variable domain, filled in from reference TRBV7-9 and TRBJ2-2, reads DTGVSQNPRHKITKRGQNVTFRCDPISEHNRLYWYRQTLGQGPEFLTYFQNEAQLEKSRLLSDRFSAERPKGSFSTLEIQRTEQGDSAMYLCASSSPNTGELFFGEGSRLTVL.

V usage is TRBV19 and J usage is TRBJ1-1, with D uncertain. Germline-derived CDR1 and CDR2 are LNHDA and SQIVND (reference sequence). The CDR3 consists of 13 residues. Trimming pared 3 bases from V and 8 bases from J, leaving 13 bases between. The CDR3 region is CASSMRQPAEAFF. DNA of the CDR3: TGTGCCAGTAGTATGAGACAACCCGCCGAAGCTTTCTTT.

The chain employs TRBV3-1 (or the pseudogene TRBV3-2) and TRBJ1-2; D remains ambiguous. The germline gives CDR1 LGHDT, CDR2 YNNKEL (reference sequence). V lost 1 base to trimming and J lost 3 bases, with 6 bases between them. This CDR3 spans 13 amino acids. CDR3: CASSQGRYYGYTF. The CDR3, as DNA: TGTGCCAGCAGCCAAGGCAGATACTATGGCTACACCTTC.

The rearrangement joins TRBV5-5 to TRBJ2-7; 7 nucleotides agree with TRBD2. The germline V gene encodes CDR1 SGHKS and CDR2 YYEKEE (reference sequence). V gave up 4 bases and J gave up 0 bases; unmatched junction bases: 7. The CDR3 consists of 15 residues. The CDR3 protein is CASSHRLAPSYEQYF. The CDR3 DNA sequence: TGTGCCAGCAGCCACCGACTAGCTCCCTCCTACGAGCAGTACTTC.

This clone was counted once. The chain couples TRBV9 to TRBJ1-1; D remains ambiguous. Germline values: CDR1 SGDLS, CDR2 YYNGEE. The CDR3 has 13 residues. V lost 3 bases to trimming and J lost 6 bases, with 12 bases between them. CDR3 amino acids: CASSAPSQAEAFF. The DNA of the CDR3 is TGTGCCAGCAGCGCCCCTTCGCAGGCTGAAGCTTTCTTT.

The chain combines TRBV20-1 with TRBJ1-3, with D perhaps matching TRBD1 (5 bases). CDR1 is DFQATT and CDR2 is SNEGSKA in the germline V gene (reference sequence). Trimming stripped 6 bases from V and 3 bases from J, with 15 bases between. This CDR3 is 14 amino acids long. In DNA form, the CDR3 reads TGCAGTGCCAGTCAAGGGGCTGGTGGAAACACCATATATTTT. This gives the protein CSASQGAGGNTIYF.

The genes are TRBV6-5 and TRBJ1-1; D remains unclear. The germline V and J ends were trimmed by 0 bases and 4 bases, with 12 bases remaining between them. CDR1 is MNHEY, CDR2 SVGAGI, per germline. The CDR3 length is 15 residues. The CDR3 bases are TGTGCCAGCAGTTACTCGGATACGGCGGGCACTGAAGCTTTCTTT. Encoded protein: CASSYSDTAGTEAFF.

The J gene is TRBJ1-5, the V gene TRBV28, with D perhaps matching TRBD1 (6 bases). There are 14 residues in the CDR3. Germline V CDR1 and CDR2: MDHEN, SYDVKM. Trimming shortened V by 8 bases and J by 5 bases, and 16 bases separated the two germline ends. The CDR3 sequence is CASAQLQGYQPQHF. CDR3 DNA: TGTGCCAGCGCACAGCTACAGGGCTATCAGCCCCAGCATTTT.

The rearrangement uses TRBV4-2 and TRBJ2-7, with a weak D call TRBD2 (5 bases). CDR1 is LGHNA and CDR2 is YNFKEQ in the germline V gene. This CDR3 is 15 amino acids long. Trimming shortened V by 0 bases and J by 2 bases, and 11 bases separated the two germline ends. The CDR3 nucleotides read TGTGCCAGCAGCCAAGAGAGGGTGGGGACCTACGAGCAGTACTTC. Translation: CASSQERVGTYEQYF.

This clone showed up just once. The chain combines TRBV27 with TRBJ1-2; D possibly corresponds to TRBD1 (6 bases). CDR3 length equals 15 residues. Trimming took off 5 bases at V and 1 base at J, with 14 bases between the two ends. Germline CDR1 MNHEY, CDR2 SMNVEV (reference sequence). The CDR3 DNA is TGTGCCAGCAGTATGATTACAGGGAGTAACTATGGCTACACCTTC. It translates to CASSMITGSNYGYTF.